One and the same sample provided the 23 T cell receptor beta chains below, sequenced in a study of identical twins. From the 5' RACE reads, TCRdb called clonotypes with MiXCR, one entry per CDR3 protein. The table includes approximately 700,000 distinct CDR3 sequences, approximately 6.1% detected once. The sequenced sample consisted of naive T cells sorted from blood. The source of these receptors is a man between 18 and 29 years old in good health.

This clonotype was found many times. This chain uses TRBV20-1 with TRBJ2-4, with D unresolved. CDR1 is DFQATT and CDR2 is SNEGSKA in the germline V gene (reference sequence). CDR3 size: 14 residues. Trimming took 3 bases from V and 8 from J, leaving 17 bases between them. In nucleotides, the CDR3 is TGCAGTGCTAGGCAACCTGGGAATTTGTACATTCAGTACTTC. The encoded protein is CSARQPGNLYIQYF.

This clonotype occurred a few times. The V call is TRBV20-1, the J call TRBJ2-2; 10 bases align to TRBD2. The germline gives CDR1 DFQATT, CDR2 SNEGSKA (reference sequence). Germline trimming cut 0 bases from V and 2 bases from J; bases unmatched to any gene: 3. CDR3 length equals 16 residues. CDR3 coding DNA: TGCAGTGCTAGAGAACTAGCGGGGCTAAACACCGGGGAGCTGTTTTTT. Encoded protein: CSARELAGLNTGELFF.

This chain links TRBV6-1 with TRBJ2-7, with TRBD1 matching 7 bases. Germline trimming cut 6 bases from V and 2 bases from J; bases unmatched to any gene: 10. The CDR3 extends over 15 amino acids. Germline lookup yields CDR1 MNHNS and CDR2 SASEGT. The CDR3 region is CASRPNRDSTYEQYF. For the CDR3, the DNA is TGTGCCAGCAGACCTAACCGGGACAGCACCTACGAGCAGTACTTC.

This clonotype was found many times. The chain carries TRBV5-1 and TRBJ2-1, with unresolved D. The CDR3 spans 15 residues. With 4 bases removed from V and 0 bases from J, the gap between germline ends came to 11 bases. Per germline, CDR1 SGHRS and CDR2 YFSETQ. The chain's CDR3 is CASSGDRSSYNEQFF. In DNA form, the CDR3 reads TGCGCCAGCAGCGGCGATCGAAGCTCCTACAATGAGCAGTTCTTC.

Notes on this clonotype: The junction differs from germline at one of its ends, possibly a read error. The rearrangement uses TRBV20-1 and TRBJ2-1; TRBD2 aligns across 7 bases. The CDR3 contains 8 residues. Germline assignment: CDR1 DFQATT and CDR2 SNEGSKA (reference sequence). DNA of the CDR3: TGCAGCCAGCGGGAAAAAAGCTTC. This sequence encodes CSQREKSF.

Concerning this clonotype itself: One base away lies a much larger clone, so this may be a sequencing read error. This chain links TRBV9 with TRBJ2-3; D is unclear. CDR3 size: 10 residues. In germline, CDR1 is SGDLS, CDR2 YYNGEE. The ends were cut back, 7 bases at V and 10 bases at J, with 10 bases in the middle. CDR3: CASGFTPQYF. The CDR3 nucleotides read TGTGCCAGCGGCTTCACTCCGCAGTATTTT.

V usage is TRBV20-1 and J usage is TRBJ2-7; possibly TRBD1 for D (6 bases). CDR1 is DFQATT, CDR2 SNEGSKA, per germline (reference sequence). CDR3 length: 12 amino acids. Between the trimmed V and J ends, which lost 6 bases and 2 bases, there was a span of 11 bases. CDR3 in amino acids: CSATDSAYEQYF. The CDR3 nucleotides read TGCAGTGCCACGGACAGCGCCTACGAGCAGTACTTC.

The V call is TRBV4-3, the J call TRBJ2-1; weak D call: TRBD1 (6 bases). Germline loops: CDR1 LGHNA, CDR2 YSLEER. The CDR3 consists of 15 residues. Trimming removed 0 bases at V and 6 bases at J, with 12 bases between. The CDR3 nucleotides read TGCGCCAGCAGCCAAGAGTACAGGGAAAGCAATGAGCAGTTCTTC. Amino acid sequence: CASSQEYRESNEQFF.

This clonotype was observed many times. The chain carries TRBV20-1 and TRBJ2-1; TRBD2 might be the D (6 bases). The germline CDR1 and CDR2 sequences are DFQATT and SNEGSKA (reference sequence). The CDR3 runs 15 residues. Trimming removed 0 bases at V and 0 bases at J, with 9 bases between. CDR3 nucleotides: TGCAGTGCTAGAGAAGGGACTCTCTCCTACAATGAGCAGTTCTTC. Its translation: CSAREGTLSYNEQFF.

The table lists this clonotype with many counts. The V and J genes are TRBV12-3 or TRBV12-4 and TRBJ2-7; 12 bases match TRBD2. The trim removed 5 bases at V and 2 bases at J, leaving 1 base unmatched. The CDR3 runs to 14 residues. The CDR3 loop reads CASSRLAGAYEQYF. CDR3 coding DNA: TGTGCCAGCAGTCGACTAGCGGGGGCCTACGAGCAGTACTTC.

This clonotype came up a few times. The rearrangement uses TRBV5-1 and TRBJ1-3; D possibly corresponds to TRBD1 (5 bases). This CDR3 spans 14 amino acids. The V end lost 3 bases, the J end lost 2 bases, and 9 bases lay between the germline ends. Germline-derived CDR1 and CDR2 are SGHRS and YFSETQ. The CDR3 loop is CASSSRGAGNTIYF. CDR3 in DNA: TGCGCCAGCAGCTCGAGAGGGGCTGGAAACACCATATATTTT. The full variable domain, completed using reference TRBV5-1 and TRBJ1-3, is KAGVTQTPRYLIKTRGQQVTLSCSPISGHRSVSWYQQTPGQGLQFLFEYFSETQRNKGNFPGRFSGRQFSNSRSEMNVSTLELGDSALYLCASSSRGAGNTIYFGEGSWLTVV.

The chain carries TRBV9 and TRBJ2-2; 12 bases match TRBD2. The trim removed 3 bases at V and 7 bases at J, leaving 7 bases unmatched. The germline gives CDR1 SGDLS, CDR2 YYNGEE. The CDR3 loop spans 16 amino acids. CDR3 loop: CASSGLAGGPVGELFF. The CDR3 DNA follows: TGTGCCAGCAGCGGTCTAGCGGGAGGGCCAGTCGGGGAGCTGTTTTTT.

This clonotype was counted only a few times. The genes are TRBV6-2 or TRBV6-3 and TRBJ1-2, with 8 bases that match TRBD1. Trimming took 6 bases from V and 1 from J; bases not matched to a gene: 7. CDR1 and CDR2 (germline): MNHEY, SVGEGT. The CDR3 has 15 amino acids. The CDR3 DNA reads as TGTGCCAGCAGCGTTGACAGGGGACTTAACTATGGCTACACCTTC. Translation: CASSVDRGLNYGYTF.

This clonotype came up many times. The chain combines TRBV6-2 or TRBV6-3 with TRBJ2-1; 8 bases line up with TRBD2. The CDR3 runs to 13 residues. The germline CDR1 and CDR2 sequences are MNHEY and SVGEGT. The CDR3 region is CAVWREDANEQFF. CDR3 in DNA: TGTGCTGTCTGGCGGGAGGACGCAAATGAGCAGTTCTTC.

This clonotype has only a few counts. This rearrangement joins TRBV20-1 to TRBJ1-2, with D unresolved. Trimming stripped 6 bases from V and 3 bases from J, with 17 bases between. This CDR3 region has 14 residues. The germline V gene has CDR1 DFQATT and CDR2 SNEGSKA (reference sequence). CDR3 DNA: TGCAGTGCCCCAGGCGGGTTTGATGACTATGGCTACACCTTC. It codes for CSAPGGFDDYGYTF.

The chain is built from TRBV7-8 and TRBJ1-1; 8 bases are shared with TRBD1. The junction had 1 base not matched to a gene; V was cut back by 2 bases and J by 5 bases. The germline CDR1 and CDR2 sequences are SGHVS and FQNEAQ. The CDR3 consists of 13 residues. This CDR3 reads CASSLHRGTEAFF. Written as DNA, the CDR3 is TGTGCCAGCAGCTTACACAGGGGGACTGAAGCTTTCTTT.

This clonotype was detected ten times or more. The chain combines TRBV27 with TRBJ2-1; tentatively, D is TRBD2 (6 bases). Germline loops: CDR1 MNHEY, CDR2 SMNVEV (reference sequence). V was shortened by 8 bases and J by 3 bases, with 8 bases between the two germline ends. The CDR3 sequence is 12 residues long. CDR3 region: CASRLGYNEQFF. In DNA form, the CDR3 reads TGTGCCAGCCGACTAGGCTACAATGAGCAGTTCTTC.

This clonotype was observed a handful of times. This chain uses TRBV6-2 or TRBV6-3 with TRBJ2-1; a possible D gene is TRBD2 (5 bases). This CDR3 region has 14 residues. V dropped 11 bases and J dropped 0 bases, with 14 bases sitting between them. Germline V gene sequence: CDR1 MNHEY, CDR2 SVGEGT. The DNA of the CDR3 is TGTGCCTGCACTTCGGGGAGCTCCTACAATGAGCAGTTCTTC. It yields the protein CACTSGSSYNEQFF.

This clonotype was detected ten times or more. The chain recombines TRBV5-6 with TRBJ2-7; the match to TRBD1 covers 7 bases. J gave up 2 bases and V 5 bases, and 7 bases lay outside the gene matches. Germline V gene sequence: CDR1 SGHDT, CDR2 YYEEEE. The length of the CDR3 is 14 residues. CDR3 DNA: TGTGCCAGCAGGTCGCGACAGGGCCCCTACGAGCAGTACTTC. Its protein is CASRSRQGPYEQYF.

The genes are TRBV30 and TRBJ1-1; no clear D gene. The germline CDR1 and CDR2 sequences are GTSNPN and SVGIG (reference sequence). This CDR3 has 13 amino acids. Trimming left V 0 bases short and J 5 bases short, with 10 bases between. CDR3 sequence reads: CAWSVETTTEAFF. The CDR3 nucleotides are TGTGCCTGGAGTGTAGAAACGACTACTGAAGCTTTCTTT.

A few counts support this clonotype. This CDR3 is CASRFGTSGYNEQFF. Here the CDR3 DNA reads TGTGCCAGCAGATTCGGGACTAGCGGCTACAATGAGCAGTTCTTC. This chain joins TRBV6-1 and TRBJ2-1; 11 bases are a match to TRBD2. J was trimmed by 3 bases and V by 6 bases; bases with no gene match: 4. CDR1 and CDR2 from the germline V gene are MNHNS and SASEGT. The CDR3 is made up of 15 amino acids.

This clonotype showed up just a few times. The rearrangement links TRBV3-1 to TRBJ2-3; TRBD2 agrees at 8 bases. V shed 5 bases and J 3 bases; nucleotides not matched to a gene: 7. CDR3 size: 15 residues. CDR1 and CDR2 from the germline V gene are LGHDT and YNNKEL (reference sequence). The CDR3 region has the DNA TGTGCCAGCAGCGCTAGCGGGCGAAGAACAGATACGCAGTATTTT. Protein: CASSASGRRTDTQYF.

This clonotype showed up many times. The V call is TRBV10-3, the J call TRBJ2-3; TRBD2 matches 15 bases. The germline V gene has CDR1 ENHRY and CDR2 SYGVKD. V dropped 6 bases and J dropped 3; count of bases not matched to a gene: 7. The CDR3 length is 17 residues. CDR3 loop: CAISWGLAGGGTDTQYF. The CDR3 DNA follows: TGTGCCATCAGCTGGGGACTAGCGGGAGGTGGGACAGATACGCAGTATTTT.